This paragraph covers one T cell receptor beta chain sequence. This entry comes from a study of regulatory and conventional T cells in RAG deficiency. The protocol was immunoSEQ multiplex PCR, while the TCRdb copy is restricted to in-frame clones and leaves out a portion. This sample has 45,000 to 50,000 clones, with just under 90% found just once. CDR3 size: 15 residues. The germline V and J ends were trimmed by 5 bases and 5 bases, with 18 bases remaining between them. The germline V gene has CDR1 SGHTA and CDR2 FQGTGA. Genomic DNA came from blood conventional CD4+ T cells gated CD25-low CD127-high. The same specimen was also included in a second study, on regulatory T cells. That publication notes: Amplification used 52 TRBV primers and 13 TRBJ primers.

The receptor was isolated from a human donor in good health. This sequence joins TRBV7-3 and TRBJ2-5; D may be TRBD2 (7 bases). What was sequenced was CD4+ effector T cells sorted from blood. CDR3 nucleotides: TGTGCCAGCAGCGCCATGGGGGCGGGGGACGAGACCCAGTACTTC. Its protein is CASSAMGAGDETQYF.